The present T cell receptor beta chain was sequenced within a study of cytomegalovirus exposure and HLA in healthy donors. This clone was picked up one time. PCR involved 60 Vbeta and 13 Jbeta primers. Method: immunoSEQ multiplex PCR; TCRdb's copy keeps in-frame clones and lacks some. The sample has approximately 100,000 clones, roughly 73% seen once. Trimming took 3 bases from V and 0 from J, leaving 10 bases between them. This CDR3 comprises 14 residues. CDR1 and CDR2 from the germline V gene are SGHDT and YYEEEE. Donors likely had unrecorded immune exposures despite being nominally healthy when sampled.

The genes are TRBV5-6 and TRBJ2-7; weak D call: TRBD1 (6 bases). Sequencing was done on a sample of PBMCs. This TCR was sampled from a middle-aged woman in good health and CMV-seronegative. CDR3 sequence (DNA): TGTGCCAGCAGCTCGAGGGGGAGCTCCTACGAGCAGTACTTC. This sequence encodes CASSSRGSSYEQYF. Full variable domain (outside the CDR3, taken from reference TRBV5-6 and TRBJ2-7): DAGVTQSPTHLIKTRGQQVTLRCSPKSGHDTVSWYQQALGQGPQFIFQYYEEEERQRGNFPDRFSGHQFPNYSSELNVNALLLGDSALYLCASSSRGSSYEQYFGPGTRLTVT.